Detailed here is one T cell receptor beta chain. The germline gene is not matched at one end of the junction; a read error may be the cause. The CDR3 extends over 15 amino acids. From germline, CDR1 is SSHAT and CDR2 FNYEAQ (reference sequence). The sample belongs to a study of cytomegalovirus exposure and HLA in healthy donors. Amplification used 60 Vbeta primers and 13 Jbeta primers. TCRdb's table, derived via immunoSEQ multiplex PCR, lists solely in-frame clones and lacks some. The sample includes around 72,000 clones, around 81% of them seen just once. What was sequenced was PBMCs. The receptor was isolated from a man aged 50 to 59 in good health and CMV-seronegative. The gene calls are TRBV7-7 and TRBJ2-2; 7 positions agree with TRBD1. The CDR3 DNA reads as TGTGCTAGCAGCTTAGCCGAGGGGGCGGCGGGGGAGCTGTTTTTT. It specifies CASSLAEGAAGELFF.